These 8 T cell receptor beta chains were sequenced from one sample in a study of cytomegalovirus exposure and HLA in healthy donors. The PCR was carried out with 60 Vbeta primers and 13 Jbeta primers. The method was immunoSEQ multiplex PCR; TCRdb's version includes in-frame clones alone and lacks a portion of them. The table records approximately 110,000 clones, about three quarters of them present only once. Material for sequencing was PBMCs. These receptors originate from a young woman in good health and CMV-seronegative.

J is TRBJ2-1 and V is TRBV13; 7 nucleotides match TRBD1. Trimming at V came to 5 bases and at J to 8 bases, leaving 12 bases not matched to a gene. Per the germline V gene, CDR1 is PRHDT and CDR2 is FYEKMQ (reference sequence). The CDR3 extends over 15 amino acids. The CDR3 bases are TGTGCCAGCAGCCTCCCTCGACAGGGAGTATATGAGCAGTTCTTC. This translates into CASSLPRQGVYEQFF.

The chain uses TRBV21-1 and TRBJ2-1; the table's D call TRBD2 went unverified against the DNA. TRBV21-1 is a pseudogene locus. The length of the CDR3 is 21 residues. The CDR3 sequence is CASSSARKTSGRPSSYNEQFF. For the CDR3, the DNA is TGTGCCAGCAGCTCAGCAAGAAAGACTAGCGGGAGGCCGAGCTCCTACAATGAGCAGTTCTTC.

The V gene is TRBV4-2, the J gene TRBJ2-3; a possible D gene is TRBD2 (5 bases). CDR1 is LGHNA and CDR2 is YNFKEQ in the germline V gene. V was clipped by 4 bases and J by 0 bases, with 17 bases between them. There are 17 residues in the CDR3. The CDR3, as DNA: TGTGCCAGCAGCCCCTATCAACTAGTTTCTAGCACAGATACGCAGTATTTT. This translates into CASSPYQLVSSTDTQYF.

This chain links TRBV11-2 with TRBJ2-7; 15 bases map to TRBD2. Unmatched junction bases numbered 9, after V lost 5 bases and J lost 7 bases. Germline CDR1 and CDR2: SGHAT and FQNNGV. This CDR3 is 16 amino acids long. The CDR3 protein is CASSLGLAGGKGEQYF. The CDR3 region has the DNA TGTGCCAGCAGCCTTGGACTAGCGGGGGGGAAAGGTGAGCAGTACTTC.

The rearrangement links TRBV11-3 to TRBJ2-1; 8 bases fit TRBD1. Germline V CDR1 and CDR2: SGHNT, YENEEA. Trimming removed 4 bases from V and 12 bases from J; junction bases left unmatched: 2. This CDR3 is built from 11 residues. The CDR3 DNA is TGTGCCAGCAGCTCCAGGGGGCGGCAGTTCTTC. Translation gives CASSSRGRQFF.

This rearrangement joins TRBV19 to TRBJ2-3; a weak D match, TRBD1 (7 bases). Germline CDR1 reads LNHDA; CDR2 reads SQIVND (reference sequence). The CDR3 consists of 14 residues. V lost 7 bases and J lost 7, with 18 bases in between. CDR3 DNA sequence: TGTGCCAGTACCGGGCAGGGGGACTTCTATACGCAGTATTTT. This encodes CASTGQGDFYTQYF.

This sequence joins TRBV5-1 and TRBJ2-5; 11 nucleotides match TRBD2. The germline gives CDR1 SGHRS, CDR2 YFSETQ. V lost 4 bases to trimming and J lost 4 bases; unmatched junction nucleotides: 9. The CDR3 contains 16 residues. The CDR3 coding sequence is TGCGCCAGCAGCCGCACACCTCTAGCGGGAGGAGAGACCCAGTACTTC. It yields the protein CASSRTPLAGGETQYF.

The V call is TRBV7-9, the J call TRBJ1-2; D not certain. The germline V gene encodes CDR1 SEHNR and CDR2 FQNEAQ (reference sequence). The CDR3 has 13 amino acids. V was trimmed by 5 bases and J by 3 bases, leaving 10 bases between them. This CDR3 is CASSHQAYYGYTF. The CDR3 nucleotides are TGTGCCAGCAGCCATCAGGCTTACTATGGCTACACCTTC. Based on the CDR3 plus reference TRBV7-9 and TRBJ1-2, the full variable domain is DTGVSQNPRHKITKRGQNVTFRCDPISEHNRLYWYRQTLGQGPEFLTYFQNEAQLEKSRLLSDRFSAERPKGSFSTLEIQRTEQGDSAMYLCASSHQAYYGYTFGSGTRLTVV.